A single sample gave rise to the 27 T cell receptor beta chains below, sequenced in a study of OX40 agonist ivuxolimab in advanced cancers. Libraries were built with the immunoSEQ multiplex PCR assay. Drawn from immuneACCESS, this table holds only the in-frame rearrangements with V and J called that TCRdb kept. Clones are partly lost; checked studies trace under half to an unresolved V gene and leave the rest unexplained. In this sample the table shows some 81,000 clones, almost 85% of which occur a single time. The ten biggest clones cover roughly 0.61% of the sample. The sequencing used CD4+ or CD8+ T cells sorted from blood, collected in a trial of the OX40 agonist ivuxolimab. These receptors came from an adult with an advanced solid tumor such as melanoma, head and neck, liver or kidney cancer.

V gene TRBV6-5 combines with J gene TRBJ1-4; no clear D gene. Germline CDR1 is MNHEY and CDR2 is SVGAGI. CDR3 length equals 12 residues. V was cut by 8 bases and J by 5 bases, with 9 bases left in between. The CDR3 DNA reads TGTGCCAGCGGAGAGTCGAATGAAAAACTGTTTTTT. Translating gives CASGESNEKLFF.

The gene calls are TRBV6-5 and TRBJ1-1; a weak D match, TRBD1 (5 bases). The CDR3 has 12 residues. Trimming removed 8 bases from V and 1 base from J, with 8 bases in between. Germline V gene lookup returns CDR1 MNHEY and CDR2 SVGAGI. The CDR3 coding sequence is TGTGCCAGCCGGGACCCGAACACTGAAGCTTTCTTT. Translated: CASRDPNTEAFF.

The gene calls are TRBV7-9 and TRBJ1-1, with D hard to call. Germline CDR1 is SEHNR and CDR2 is FQNEAQ (reference sequence). V dropped 3 bases and J dropped 10 bases, with 15 bases sitting between them. The CDR3 spans 13 residues. The CDR3 DNA follows: TGTGCCAGCAGCTTGATTTCTCGGGAGCGAGCTTTCTTT. Its translation: CASSLISRERAFF.

CDR3 protein: CASSLGRSPATNEKLFF. The DNA for the CDR3 is TGTGCCAGCAGCTTAGGTCGCTCCCCAGCAACTAATGAAAAACTGTTTTTT. The J gene is TRBJ1-4, the V gene TRBV7-8; no clear D. V shed 1 base and J shed 0 bases, with 12 bases lying between them. This CDR3 comprises 17 residues. CDR1 is SGHVS, CDR2 FQNEAQ, per germline.

The CDR3 reads CASSFDSPLHF. CDR3 nucleotides: TGTGCCAGCAGCTTCGATTCACCCCTCCACTTT. This chain links TRBV7-8 with TRBJ1-6; D ambiguous. The germline V gene has CDR1 SGHVS and CDR2 FQNEAQ. The CDR3 length is 11 residues. The V end lost 3 bases, the J end lost 8 bases, and 2 bases lay between the germline ends.

J is TRBJ1-4 and V is TRBV6-4, with 9 bases that match TRBD1. The CDR3 is 13 amino acids. The V gene's germline CDR1 is MRHNA and CDR2 SNTAGT. The V and J ends lost 6 bases and 10 bases, in that order; junction bases with no gene match: 6. The CDR3 nucleotides read TGTGCCAGCAGCACCGACAGGGGGGGAAAACTGTTTTTT. This codes for CASSTDRGGKLFF.

The gene calls are TRBV6-5 and TRBJ1-3; TRBD1 matches at 10 bases. Germline lookup yields CDR1 MNHEY and CDR2 SVGAGI. The CDR3 has 16 residues. V shed 0 bases, J shed 4 bases, and the junction held 3 bases outside the gene matches. The DNA for the CDR3 is TGTGCCAGCAGTTACTCGGGACAGGGGTCCGGAAACACCATATATTTT. Amino acid sequence: CASSYSGQGSGNTIYF.

The chain joins TRBV30 to TRBJ1-3, with unresolved D. The CDR3 contains 15 residues. V dropped 1 base and J dropped 0 bases, with 10 bases sitting between them. Looked up from germline, CDR1 is GTSNPN and CDR2 is SVGIG (reference sequence). The DNA of the CDR3 is TGTGCCTGGAGTGCTGGAGGTGCCTCTGGAAACACCATATATTTT. It codes for CAWSAGGASGNTIYF.

The chain couples TRBV19 to TRBJ2-4, with D possibly being TRBD2 (6 bases). The CDR3 is 19 residues long. Looked up from germline, CDR1 is LNHDA and CDR2 is SQIVND (reference sequence). Trimming shortened V by 1 base and J by 0 bases, and 19 bases separated the two germline ends. The CDR3 protein is CASSIGEAARGLAKNIQYF. Here the CDR3 DNA reads TGTGCCAGTAGTATAGGTGAGGCAGCGCGGGGCTTAGCCAAAAACATTCAGTACTTC.

The chain employs TRBV18 and TRBJ2-1, with 10 nucleotides matching TRBD1. The CDR3 extends over 12 amino acids. Germline V gives CDR1 KGHSH, CDR2 LQKENI. J was trimmed by 7 bases and V by 9 bases; bases with no gene match: 3. CDR3 region: CASGQGGNEQFF. The CDR3, as DNA: TGTGCCAGTGGACAGGGGGGAAATGAGCAGTTCTTC.

The chain joins TRBV19 to TRBJ1-3; perhaps TRBD1 as D (6 bases). The CDR3 is 16 amino acids. V shed 5 bases and J shed 0 bases, with 14 bases lying between them. CDR1 is LNHDA, CDR2 SQIVND, per germline (reference sequence). The CDR3 region is CASSVPGGASGNTIYF. DNA of the CDR3: TGTGCCAGTAGTGTCCCCGGGGGGGCCTCTGGAAACACCATATATTTT.

The genes are TRBV5-1 and TRBJ1-2; D is unresolved. The CDR3 runs to 14 residues. Trimming removed 0 bases from V and 2 bases from J, with 8 bases in between. The germline CDR1 and CDR2 sequences are SGHRS and YFSETQ. The CDR3 DNA sequence: TGCGCCAGCAGCTTGGTTGCAGGCAACTATGGCTACACCTTC. This translates into CASSLVAGNYGYTF.

The genes are TRBV7-2 and TRBJ2-5; 14 nucleotides match TRBD2. The ends lost 3 bases at V and 5 bases at J; junction bases unmatched: 5. This CDR3 region has 16 residues. CDR1 and CDR2 (germline): SGHTA, FQGNSA. CDR3 sequence (DNA): TGTGCCAGCAGCTTGGGACTAGCGGGGGCTTATGAGACCCAGTACTTC. This translates into CASSLGLAGAYETQYF.

This rearrangement joins TRBV11-2 to TRBJ2-7, with TRBD2 matching over 10 bases. CDR3 size: 16 residues. CDR1 and CDR2 from the germline V gene are SGHAT and FQNNGV. The V gene end was trimmed by 8 bases and the J gene end by 0 bases; junction bases not matched to a gene: 10. The CDR3 loop is CASARTSGALSYEQYF. DNA for the CDR3: TGTGCCAGCGCTCGCACTAGCGGGGCACTCTCCTACGAGCAGTACTTC.

The J gene is TRBJ2-5, the V gene TRBV6-1; perhaps D is TRBD1 or TRBD2 (5 bases each). The V end lost 5 bases, the J end lost 4 bases, and 11 bases lay between the germline ends. The length of the CDR3 is 13 residues. Per the germline V gene, CDR1 is MNHNS and CDR2 is SASEGT. The CDR3 DNA reads TGTGCCAGCAGTCTACGGGACGGAGAGACCCAGTACTTC. Its protein product is CASSLRDGETQYF.

This chain joins TRBV13 and TRBJ1-5; TRBD1 matches 10 bases. The CDR3 runs 15 residues. CDR1 is PRHDT, CDR2 FYEKMQ, per germline (reference sequence). Trimming removed 4 bases from V and 6 bases from J; junction bases left unmatched: 6. CDR3 protein: CASSSRDRGTQPQHF. The CDR3 nucleotides read TGTGCCAGCAGCTCCCGGGACAGGGGTACTCAGCCCCAGCATTTT.

The gene calls are TRBV7-9 and TRBJ2-2, with 7 positions matching TRBD2. Unmatched junction bases numbered 6, after V lost 5 bases and J lost 0 bases. Germline loops: CDR1 SEHNR, CDR2 FQNEAQ (reference sequence). This CDR3 comprises 16 residues. CDR3 loop: CASSPVGGSNTGELFF. The CDR3 DNA reads as TGTGCCAGCAGCCCTGTGGGGGGGTCGAACACCGGGGAGCTGTTTTTT.

This chain joins TRBV6-6 and TRBJ2-7; D unresolved. Per the germline V gene, CDR1 is MNHNY and CDR2 is SVGAGI (reference sequence). The CDR3 loop spans 11 amino acids. The germline V and J ends were trimmed by 6 bases and 4 bases, with 7 bases remaining between them. Here the CDR3 reads CASRVEYEQYF. The CDR3 DNA reads as TGTGCCAGCAGGGTCGAGTACGAGCAGTACTTC.

The chain combines TRBV7-2 with TRBJ2-3, with 9 bases aligning to TRBD1. Trimming cost V 8 bases and J 2 bases; bases outside gene matches: 8. The CDR3 runs to 15 residues. The germline gives CDR1 SGHTA, CDR2 FQGNSA. CDR3 region: CASGLRTGVTDTQYF. The CDR3, as DNA: TGTGCCAGCGGACTCCGGACAGGGGTCACAGATACGCAGTATTTT.

CDR3 residues: CASSEWGSNSYEQYF. The DNA for the CDR3 is TGTGCCAGCAGTGAATGGGGTAGCAACTCCTACGAGCAGTACTTC. The chain joins TRBV25-1 to TRBJ2-7; D not resolved. Trimming shortened V by 1 base and J by 0 bases, and 10 bases separated the two germline ends. CDR1 and CDR2 from the germline V gene are MGHDK and SYGVNS. CDR3 length equals 15 residues.

The chain joins TRBV19 to TRBJ2-7; TRBD2 aligns across 13 bases. V gave up 5 bases and J gave up 2 bases; unmatched junction bases: 6. Germline assignment: CDR1 LNHDA and CDR2 SQIVND (reference sequence). The CDR3 length is 16 residues. CDR3 nucleotide sequence: TGTGCCAGTAGTCTAGGACTAGCGGGGGACGCCTACGAGCAGTACTTC. The encoded protein is CASSLGLAGDAYEQYF.

The chain combines TRBV7-3 with TRBJ2-1, with 9 bases aligning to TRBD2. Trimming took 3 bases from V and 9 from J; bases not matched to a gene: 6. Germline values: CDR1 SGHTA, CDR2 FQGTGA. The CDR3 consists of 14 residues. The CDR3 sequence is CASSFGSSGGEQFF. The CDR3 nucleotides read TGTGCCAGCAGCTTCGGGAGTAGCGGGGGTGAGCAGTTCTTC.

This chain connects TRBV18 to TRBJ2-1; possibly TRBD1 or TRBD2 for D (5 bases each). Trimming removed 2 bases from V and 0 bases from J, with 14 bases in between. The CDR3 has 17 amino acids. CDR1 is KGHSH and CDR2 is LQKENI in the germline V gene. CDR3 sequence: CASSPVRDARSYNEQFF. CDR3 bases: TGTGCCAGCTCACCAGTCCGGGACGCACGCTCCTACAATGAGCAGTTCTTC.

The chain uses TRBV6-1 and TRBJ1-4, with D uncertain. Between the trimmed V and J ends, which lost 7 bases and 4 bases, there was a span of 10 bases. Germline loops: CDR1 MNHNS, CDR2 SASEGT. The CDR3 runs to 13 residues. The CDR3 bases are TGTGCCAGCAAGTTCCCGAATAATGAAAAACTGTTTTTT. Translating gives CASKFPNNEKLFF.

The chain couples TRBV18 to TRBJ1-2; D is unclear. V was trimmed by 2 bases and J by 4 bases, leaving 11 bases between them. Germline assignment: CDR1 KGHSH and CDR2 LQKENI. The CDR3 consists of 14 residues. CDR3 loop: CASSPYNSRYGYTF. The CDR3 DNA reads as TGTGCCAGCTCACCATATAACAGTCGCTATGGCTACACCTTC.

V and J are TRBV19 and TRBJ1-1; weak D call: TRBD1 (6 bases). CDR3 size: 14 residues. The V end lost 3 bases, the J end lost 0 bases, and 8 bases lay between the germline ends. Per the germline V gene, CDR1 is LNHDA and CDR2 is SQIVND (reference sequence). CDR3 DNA sequence: TGTGCCAGTAGTATCAGGGGCGTGAACACTGAAGCTTTCTTT. It translates to CASSIRGVNTEAFF. The variable domain in full, completed from reference TRBV19 and TRBJ1-1, reads DGGITQSPKYLFRKEGQNVTLSCEQNLNHDAMYWYRQDPGQGLRLIYYSQIVNDFQKGDIAEGYSVSREKKESFPLTVTSAQKNPTAFYLCASSIRGVNTEAFFGQGTRLTVV.

The V call is TRBV9, the J call TRBJ2-2, with 15 bases fitting TRBD2. Germline CDR1 reads SGDLS; CDR2 reads YYNGEE. The length of the CDR3 is 18 residues. Unmatched junction bases numbered 7, after V lost 5 bases and J lost 2 bases. The CDR3 coding sequence is TGTGCCAGCAGGCAGGGACTAGCGGGGGGCTCAAACACCGGGGAGCTGTTTTTT. It encodes CASRQGLAGGSNTGELFF.